This is a list of T cell receptor beta chains from one sample in a study of blood T cell repertoires in COVID-19. Clones were sequenced by immunoSEQ multiplex PCR, and TCRdb holds only the in-frame ones, with some missing. The sample shows about 160,000 clones, just under 85% of them seen only once. Sequencing used peripheral blood. These TCRs come from a man between 35 and 55 years old who had recovered from COVID-19. Each CDR3 is given with its conserved first and last residue. Fields, in order: V gene, CDR3 protein.

v_call: TRBV6-5
cdr3_aa: CASSYAPTSQETQYF

v_call: TRBV4-1
cdr3_aa: CASSQEGGTDTQYF

v_call: TRBV7-2
cdr3_aa: CASSFLTGVYGYTF

v_call: TRBV12-5
cdr3_aa: CASGFDFSEQYF

v_call: TRBV9
cdr3_aa: CASSPEGLANIGELFF

v_call: TRBV4-2
cdr3_aa: CASSQEDSGYNEQFF

v_call: TRBV19
cdr3_aa: CASSIDSGGWKQETQYF

v_call: TRBV20-1
cdr3_aa: CSASSAGNYGYTF

v_call: TRBV28
cdr3_aa: CASSLGLAGADTGELFF

v_call: TRBV7-2
cdr3_aa: CASSLGQGGYEQYF

v_call: TRBV11-3
cdr3_aa: CASSLGDRGFEAGELFF

v_call: TRBV7-3
cdr3_aa: CASSLENPTSGKDTQYF

v_call: TRBV6-2/TRBV6-3
cdr3_aa: CASSLPWGRGQGTEAFF

v_call: TRBV27
cdr3_aa: CASIGVEKDNEQFF

v_call: TRBV20-1
cdr3_aa: CSASLLGSYNEQFF

v_call: TRBV21-1
cdr3_aa: CASSRDRSSYNSPLHF

v_call: TRBV2
cdr3_aa: CASAEEETQYF

v_call: TRBV7-8
cdr3_aa: CASSSLAGEETQYF

v_call: TRBV27
cdr3_aa: CASSQTGAVYTF

v_call: TRBV7-6
cdr3_aa: CASSLDRVSYEQYF

v_call: TRBV15
cdr3_aa: CATQAGHQNTEAFF

v_call: TRBV2
cdr3_aa: CASSTRTGVRVAQYF

v_call: TRBV2
cdr3_aa: CASTNRVGEKLFF

v_call: TRBV7-2
cdr3_aa: CASSLAPSETDTQYF